The entry that follows covers one T cell receptor beta chain sequence. The data stem from a study of Tregs in tolerant kidney transplant recipients. The V and J ends lost 4 bases and 7 bases, in that order; junction bases with no gene match: 6. This CDR3 has 15 residues. In germline, CDR1 is SGHVS, CDR2 FQNEAQ. The data were produced by immunoSEQ multiplex PCR, yet TCRdb's version contains in-frame clones alone and is incomplete. Seen here are about 83,000 clones, around 98% observed once, and the top ten hold approximately 0.56%. Thawed PBMCs were FACS-sorted into unstimulated CD4+CD25+CD127- regulatory T cells, CD4+CD25- non-regulatory cells, CD4 and CD8 cells.

This clonotype originated in a human donor who received a combined kidney and bone marrow transplant. The V call is TRBV7-8, the J call TRBJ2-1; 11 positions match TRBD2. The sample was CD4+ T cells from blood, taken before the transplant. The CDR3 sequence is CASSYSGRAGNEQFF. The CDR3 nucleotides read TGTGCCAGCAGCTATAGCGGGAGGGCGGGGAATGAGCAGTTCTTC.